Following are 21 T cell receptor beta chains from one sample sequenced in a study of cytomegalovirus exposure and HLA in healthy donors. The PCR used 60 Vbeta and 13 Jbeta primers. TCRdb keeps only in-frame clones here, not all; method: immunoSEQ multiplex PCR. The data show hundreds of thousands of clones, with around 80% seen just once and 3% to 4% held by the top ten. Input material: PBMCs. Receptor source: a male donor in good health and CMV-seronegative.

For this clone: Relative to the germline gene, one junction end is altered; a read error may explain this. The chain has TRBV28 and TRBJ2-7; D is unclear. Germline V gene lookup returns CDR1 MDHEN and CDR2 SYDVKM. This CDR3 is built from 10 residues. The CDR3 nucleotides are TGTGCCAGCAGAAGTGAGGTGACGGACTTC. It specifies CASRSEVTDF.

V gene TRBV5-1 combines with J gene TRBJ2-1, with TRBD2 matching 11 bases. Germline CDR1 reads SGHRS; CDR2 reads YFSETQ. V was clipped by 2 bases and J by 8 bases; unmatched bases: 6. CDR3 size: 15 residues. The CDR3 DNA sequence: TGCGCCAGCAGCTTCGGTAGCGGGAGGGGGGATGAGCAGTTCTTC. This sequence encodes CASSFGSGRGDEQFF.

A few counts support this clone. This chain connects TRBV4-2 to TRBJ1-2, with D perhaps matching TRBD1 (5 bases). The V gene's germline CDR1 is LGHNA and CDR2 YNFKEQ. The CDR3 consists of 13 residues. V gave up 4 bases and J gave up 4 bases, with 10 bases separating them. The CDR3 is CASSLDTAYGYTF. CDR3 nucleotides: TGTGCCAGCAGCCTGGACACCGCCTATGGCTACACCTTC.

V and J are TRBV19 and TRBJ1-5, with a weak D call TRBD1 (6 bases). The ends were cut back, 5 bases at V and 4 bases at J, with 15 bases in the middle. The CDR3 spans 15 residues. Germline values: CDR1 LNHDA, CDR2 SQIVND (reference sequence). This chain's CDR3 is CASSPMDRPNQPQHF. In DNA, the CDR3 is TGTGCCAGTAGTCCGATGGACAGACCTAATCAGCCCCAGCATTTT.

V is TRBV27 and J is TRBJ2-2; TRBD1 agrees at 9 bases. Trimming cost V 3 bases and J 5 bases; bases outside gene matches: 13. CDR1 is MNHEY and CDR2 is SMNVEV in the germline V gene (reference sequence). The CDR3 is made up of 18 amino acids. The DNA of the CDR3 is TGTGCCAGCAGTTTTTCGGGGGGACAGGGAAGGGGGACCGGGGAGCTGTTTTTT. It specifies CASSFSGGQGRGTGELFF.

This clone was counted only a few times. The chain employs TRBV7-9 and TRBJ2-3; D is undetermined. The CDR3 runs to 11 residues. Trimming left V 7 bases short and J 6 bases short, with 8 bases between. In germline, CDR1 is SEHNR, CDR2 FQNEAQ (reference sequence). In DNA, the CDR3 is TGTGCCAGCACTTCAGGCGATACGCAGTATTTT. Amino acid sequence: CASTSGDTQYF.

The J gene is TRBJ1-6, the V gene TRBV6-1, with a tentative D call TRBD1 (6 bases). CDR1 MNHNS and CDR2 SASEGT come from the germline V gene. The CDR3 is made up of 15 amino acids. Trimming stripped 3 bases from V and 2 bases from J, with 8 bases between. CDR3: CASSDRGTYNSPLHF. In DNA, the CDR3 is TGTGCCAGCAGTGACAGGGGAACCTATAATTCACCCCTCCACTTT.

The CDR3 DNA reads TGTGCCAGCTCGGAACAGGGCTTCGCTAACTATGGCTACACCTTC. As protein: CASSEQGFANYGYTF. The V call is TRBV2, the J call TRBJ1-2; TRBD1 might be the D (6 bases). Germline CDR1 and CDR2: SNHLY and FYNNEI. CDR3 length equals 15 residues. V lost 8 bases to trimming and J lost 0 bases, with 16 bases between them. The whole variable domain, remainder taken from reference TRBV2 and TRBJ1-2, is EPEVTQTPSHQVTQMGQEVILRCVPISNHLYFYWYRQILGQKVEFLVSFYNNEISEKSEIFDDQFSVERPDGSNFTLKIRSTKLEDSAMYFCASSEQGFANYGYTFGSGTRLTVV.

The chain carries TRBV1 and TRBJ1-3; the table's TRBD1 call for D was not verified on the DNA. TRBV1 is designated a pseudogene. This CDR3 comprises 14 residues. The CDR3 DNA reads TGCACCAGCAGCCAACGGACATCTGGAAACACCATATATTTT. This gives the protein CTSSQRTSGNTIYF.

This rearrangement joins TRBV18 to TRBJ2-1, with D possibly TRBD2 on 5 matching bases. The CDR3 has 14 residues. Trimming took off 5 bases at V and 8 bases at J, with 16 bases between the two ends. The germline gives CDR1 KGHSH, CDR2 LQKENI. The CDR3: CASSETRGIDEQFF. CDR3 nucleotides: TGTGCCAGCTCAGAGACACGAGGGATCGATGAGCAGTTCTTC. Full variable domain (outside the CDR3, taken from reference TRBV18 and TRBJ2-1): NAGVMQNPRHLVRRRGQEARLRCSPMKGHSHVYWYRQLPEEGLKFMVYLQKENIIDESGMPKERFSAEFPKEGPSILRIQQVVRGDSAAYFCASSETRGIDEQFFGPGTRLTVL.

This chain links TRBV2 with TRBJ2-7; 13 bases fit TRBD2. This CDR3 is built from 15 residues. J lost 7 bases, V lost 6 bases, and 9 bases had no gene match. Germline CDR1 reads SNHLY; CDR2 reads FYNNEI. CDR3 in DNA: TGTGCCAGCAGGGATGGACTAGCGGGAGCGGGTGAGCAGTACTTC. Protein: CASRDGLAGAGEQYF.

This sequence joins TRBV27 and TRBJ1-2; 7 bases are shared with TRBD1. Looked up from germline, CDR1 is MNHEY and CDR2 is SMNVEV (reference sequence). V trimming: 5 bases; J trimming: 3 bases; junction bases outside the gene matches: 9. CDR3 length: 15 amino acids. CDR3 loop: CASSQSMTGHYGYTF. The CDR3 DNA sequence: TGTGCCAGCAGTCAATCGATGACAGGGCACTATGGCTACACCTTC.

V usage is TRBV5-1 and J usage is TRBJ2-3, with 10 bases aligning to TRBD2. CDR1 is SGHRS and CDR2 is YFSETQ in the germline V gene. The CDR3 has 15 residues. V shed 2 bases, J shed 1 base, and the junction held 1 base outside the gene matches. CDR3 sequence: CASSFGLAGTDTQYF. The CDR3 DNA sequence: TGCGCCAGCAGCTTCGGACTAGCGGGCACAGATACGCAGTATTTT.

The chain's CDR3 is CASSRFVADTQYF. The CDR3 region has the DNA TGTGCCAGCAGCCGTTTCGTCGCAGATACGCAGTATTTT. This rearrangement joins TRBV9 to TRBJ2-3; D is ambiguous. The CDR3 runs to 13 residues. In germline, CDR1 is SGDLS, CDR2 YYNGEE. Trimming left V 4 bases short and J 4 bases short, with 10 bases between.

This chain connects TRBV4-1 to TRBJ2-7; D call uncertain. Trimming removed 5 bases at V and 3 bases at J, with 8 bases between. The V gene's germline CDR1 is MGHRA and CDR2 YSYEKL. This CDR3 has 12 residues. The CDR3 bases are TGCGCCAGCAGCTCCACTAACTACGAGCAGTACTTC. This gives the protein CASSSTNYEQYF.

As concerns this clone: A junction boundary mismatches the germline segment, possibly from a read error. The chain employs TRBV30 and TRBJ2-7, with a possible D match to TRBD2 (6 bases). The CDR3 length is 11 residues. The germline gives CDR1 GTSNPN, CDR2 SVGIG (reference sequence). The CDR3 here is CAWNDPGTFQF. The DNA of the CDR3 is TGTGCCTGGAATGACCCAGGGACTTTTCAGTTC.

The rearrangement uses TRBV6-1 and TRBJ2-2, with 9 bases fitting TRBD1. V dropped 5 bases and J dropped 7; count of bases not matched to a gene: 8. The CDR3 consists of 15 residues. The V gene's germline CDR1 is MNHNS and CDR2 SASEGT. This chain's CDR3 is CASSPRDRVGGELFF. The CDR3 DNA follows: TGTGCCAGCAGTCCCCGGGACAGGGTGGGCGGGGAGCTGTTTTTT.

The chain is built from TRBV11-2 and TRBJ1-2; D ambiguous. CDR3 length: 16 amino acids. V shed 0 bases and J shed 8 bases, with 19 bases lying between them. Per the germline V gene, CDR1 is SGHAT and CDR2 is FQNNGV. The CDR3 nucleotides read TGTGCCAGCAGCTTAGATAACGGAGACGTTGGCCGGGGCTACACCTTC. Its protein is CASSLDNGDVGRGYTF.

The rearrangement uses TRBV30 and TRBJ2-5; D is perhaps TRBD1 (6 bases). The CDR3 is 15 amino acids. V lost 1 base and J lost 3, with 15 bases in between. The V gene's germline CDR1 is GTSNPN and CDR2 SVGIG (reference sequence). CDR3 in DNA: TGTGCCTGGAGTGGCGGACAGTCCTCCGAAGAGACCCAGTACTTC. Residues: CAWSGGQSSEETQYF.

This chain uses TRBV28 with TRBJ1-2, with a weak D call TRBD1 (6 bases). Per germline, CDR1 MDHEN and CDR2 SYDVKM. The length of the CDR3 is 16 residues. The germline V and J ends were trimmed by 9 bases and 4 bases, with 24 bases remaining between them. CDR3 nucleotides: TGTGCCAGTATTTCCGGTGAGGGGAGGGGGATCTATGGCTACACCTTC. It encodes CASISGEGRGIYGYTF.

This clone was counted a few times. This sequence joins TRBV19 and TRBJ2-3; 12 positions match TRBD2. Per germline, CDR1 LNHDA and CDR2 SQIVND (reference sequence). The CDR3 length is 16 residues. After removal of 6 bases from V and 2 bases from J, the junction contained 6 bases not matched to a gene. The CDR3 spells CASSYLAGGLTDTQYF. CDR3 bases: TGTGCCAGTAGCTACCTAGCGGGAGGGCTCACAGATACGCAGTATTTT.